A selection of T cell receptor beta chains follows, all from one sample in a study of blood T cell repertoires in COVID-19. Method: immunoSEQ multiplex PCR; TCRdb's copy keeps in-frame clones and lacks some. The sample records approximately 24,000 clones, around 86% being singletons. The sequenced sample consisted of peripheral blood. All receptors come from a man aged 45-60 years with active COVID-19. The CDR3 runs from the conserved cysteine through the conserved F or W. D genes are given only for firm matches. Size values are once, few and many counts, or a class for expanded clones, and some rows have none.

v_gene	d_gene	abundance	j_gene	CDR3aa	CDR3nt
TRBV28	TRBD1	-	TRBJ1-2	CASRPGQGLGYTF	TGTGCCAGCAGACCGGGACAGGGTTTAGGCTACACCTTC
TRBV7-2	-	-	TRBJ1-5	CASSSQGLNQPQHF	TGTGCCAGCAGCTCCCAGGGGTTAAATCAGCCCCAGCATTTT
TRBV6-5	TRBD1	few	TRBJ1-2	CASRRRDRGSGGYTF	TGTGCCAGCAGACGCCGAGACAGGGGGTCAGGTGGCTACACCTTC
TRBV18	-	-	TRBJ1-2	CASSPPGGLDYGYTF	TGTGCCAGCTCACCGCCCGGGGGATTAGACTATGGCTACACCTTC
TRBV2	-	-	TRBJ2-2	CASRWTANTGELFF	TGTGCCAGCAGGTGGACAGCGAACACCGGGGAGCTGTTTTTT
TRBV6-6	TRBD1	once	TRBJ2-1	CASSYRTRGPYNEQFF	TGTGCCAGCAGTTACAGAACCAGGGGGCCTTACAATGAGCAGTTCTTC
TRBV11-2	TRBD1	-	TRBJ1-6	CASSIPGQSSYNSPLHF	TGTGCCAGCAGCATACCGGGACAGAGCTCCTATAATTCACCCCTCCACTTT
TRBV5-1	TRBD1	-	TRBJ2-1	CASGGQGFYNEQFF	TGCGCCAGCGGGGGACAGGGATTCTACAATGAGCAGTTCTTC
TRBV7-2	-	-	TRBJ1-1	CASSQTNKPGHWAFF	TGTGCCAGCAGCCAAACAAACAAACCGGGACATTGGGCTTTCTTT
TRBV3-1/TRBV3-2	-	once	TRBJ2-6	CASSQGGADPYSGANVLTF	TGTGCCAGCAGCCAGGGGGGGGCGGACCCATACTCTGGGGCCAACGTCCTGACTTTC
TRBV18	TRBD2	-	TRBJ2-5	CASSNLGGGPGETQYF	TGTGCCAGCTCAAACTTGGGCGGGGGGCCCGGAGAGACCCAGTACTTC
TRBV6-5	TRBD1	-	TRBJ1-1	CASSYRQGAAFF	TGTGCCAGCAGTTACCGGCAGGGGGCGGCTTTCTTT
TRBV19	TRBD1	-	TRBJ1-6	CASSIAGQGYSPLHF	TGTGCCAGTAGTATAGCGGGACAGGGTTATTCACCCCTCCACTTT
TRBV29-1	-	-	TRBJ1-3	CSVAASSGNTIYF	TGCAGCGTTGCAGCGAGCTCTGGAAACACCATATATTTT
TRBV11-2	-	-	TRBJ2-1	CASSFYRVSYNEQFF	TGTGCCAGCAGCTTCTACAGGGTCTCCTACAATGAGCAGTTCTTC
TRBV24-1	TRBD1	-	TRBJ1-5	CATGGRASNQPQHF	TGTGCCACAGGGGGCAGGGCTAGCAATCAGCCCCAGCATTTT
TRBV29-1	TRBD1	-	TRBJ1-2	CSVEIRDSHFFYGYTF	TGCAGCGTTGAAATAAGGGACAGCCACTTTTTCTATGGCTACACCTTC
TRBV5-1	-	-	TRBJ2-1	CASSLQGTNNEQFF	TGCGCCAGCAGCTTGCAGGGCACGAACAATGAGCAGTTCTTC
TRBV28	-	-	TRBJ1-3	CASSPFRGNTIYF	TGTGCCAGCAGTCCTTTCAGGGGAAACACCATATATTTT
TRBV6-2/TRBV6-3	-	-	TRBJ1-5	CASSYSWQVGTNQPQHF	TGTGCCAGCAGTTACTCGTGGCAGGTAGGGACAAATCAGCCCCAGCATTTT
TRBV9	TRBD1	-	TRBJ2-2	CASSARTGGFRTGELFF	TGTGCCAGCAGCGCTCGGACAGGCGGGTTTCGCACCGGGGAGCTGTTTTTT
TRBV28	-	few	TRBJ2-5	CASSYLRLLGVYEYQETQYF	TGTGCCAGCAGTTATCTCCGACTGCTAGGGGTATATGAGTACCAAGAGACCCAGTACTTC
TRBV5-4	-	-	TRBJ2-3	CASSSPQQTSTDTQYF	TGTGCCAGCAGCTCCCCCCAACAGACAAGCACAGATACGCAGTATTTT
TRBV4-1	TRBD1	-	TRBJ1-4	CASSPTGTGDRNEKLFF	TGCGCCAGCAGCCCTACCGGGACAGGGGACCGTAATGAAAAACTGTTTTTT
TRBV9	-	-	TRBJ2-3	CASSRNTQGSADTQYF	TGTGCCAGCAGCAGAAATACTCAGGGGTCTGCAGATACGCAGTATTTT
TRBV7-9	TRBD1	few	TRBJ1-1	CASSPRTGANTEAFF	TGTGCCAGCAGCCCGCGGACAGGGGCGAACACTGAAGCTTTCTTT
TRBV7-3	TRBD2	-	TRBJ2-7	CASSLSGGNYEQYF	TGTGCCAGCAGCTTAAGCGGGGGAAACTACGAGCAGTACTTC
TRBV18	TRBD1	-	TRBJ1-3	CASSHRQGRSGNTIYF	TGTGCCAGCTCACATCGACAGGGCCGCTCTGGAAACACCATATATTTT
TRBV6-5	TRBD1	-	TRBJ1-6	CASSHRGNSPLHF	TGTGCCAGCAGCCACAGGGGGAATTCACCCCTCCACTTT
TRBV4-1	TRBD2	-	TRBJ2-3	CASSQGQGSGGSTDTQYF	TGCGCCAGCAGCCAAGGGCAGGGGAGCGGGGGTAGCACAGATACGCAGTATTTT
TRBV18	-	-	TRBJ1-1	CASSPDSTEAFF	TGTGCCAGCTCACCGGACAGCACTGAAGCTTTCTTT
TRBV2	TRBD1	-	TRBJ1-5	CASSRDRDNQPQHF	TGTGCCAGCAGTCGGGACAGAGACAATCAGCCCCAGCATTTT
TRBV2	-	-	TRBJ2-1	CASTAGNNEQFF	TGTGCCAGCACCGCAGGGAACAATGAGCAGTTCTTC
TRBV4-3	TRBD1	once	TRBJ2-4	CASSQDRGSIQYF	TGCGCCAGCAGCCAGGACAGGGGGTCCATTCAGTACTTC
TRBV19	-	-	TRBJ1-1	CASKKLDRRNTEAFF	TGTGCCAGTAAAAAGCTGGACAGACGCAACACTGAAGCTTTCTTT
TRBV10-1	TRBD2	-	TRBJ2-5	CASSDPLAGQETQYF	TGCGCCAGCAGTGATCCCCTAGCGGGCCAAGAGACCCAGTACTTC
TRBV4-1	-	once	TRBJ2-1	CASSLASYNEQFF	TGCGCCAGCAGCCTAGCTTCCTACAATGAGCAGTTCTTC
TRBV5-1	-	once	TRBJ1-1	CASSSYSGTPNTEAFF	TGCGCCAGCAGCTCGTATTCCGGGACACCGAACACTGAAGCTTTCTTT
TRBV19	TRBD1	-	TRBJ1-2	CASSRDRAYGYTF	TGTGCCAGTAGCCGCGACAGGGCCTATGGCTACACCTTC
TRBV7-2	TRBD1	-	TRBJ2-3	CASSFLTAGGRADTQYF	TGTGCCAGCAGCTTCCTCACAGCAGGGGGCCGGGCAGATACGCAGTATTTT
TRBV29-1	-	-	TRBJ1-3	CSVAGDSGNTIYF	TGCAGCGTTGCGGGAGACTCTGGAAACACCATATATTTT
TRBV27	TRBD1	-	TRBJ1-1	CASSMTGALRGEAFF	TGTGCCAGCAGTATGACAGGGGCCTTACGCGGTGAAGCTTTCTTT
TRBV10-1	-	-	TRBJ1-1	CASSDTVGLMNTEAFF	TGCGCCAGCAGTGACACCGTTGGACTGATGAACACTGAAGCTTTCTTT
TRBV3-1/TRBV3-2	-	-	TRBJ1-3	CASSQRTSTGNTIYF	TGTGCCAGCAGCCAACGTACATCCACTGGAAACACCATATATTTT
TRBV19	TRBD2	-	TRBJ2-1	CASSFRTSGSSYNEQFF	TGTGCCAGTAGTTTTCGGACTAGCGGGAGTTCCTACAATGAGCAGTTCTTC
TRBV6-5	-	-	TRBJ2-3	CATSRARSTDTQYF	TGTGCCACAAGCAGGGCCAGGAGCACAGATACGCAGTATTTT
TRBV3-1/TRBV3-2	-	-	TRBJ1-5	CASSQDSGGNQPQHF	TGTGCCAGCAGCCAAGACTCGGGGGGCAATCAGCCCCAGCATTTT
TRBV7-2	TRBD1	-	TRBJ1-3	CASSMTGSGNTIYF	TGTGCCAGCAGCATGACAGGGTCCGGAAACACCATATATTTT
TRBV27	TRBD1	-	TRBJ2-4	CASSPTGDQAKNIQYF	TGTGCCAGCAGTCCGACAGGGGACCAAGCCAAAAACATTCAGTACTTC
TRBV7-2	-	-	TRBJ1-1	CASSLEGGMNTEAFF	TGTGCCAGCAGCTTAGAAGGAGGGATGAACACTGAAGCTTTCTTT
TRBV13	-	once	TRBJ1-5	CASSLRGGGNQPQHF	TGTGCCAGCAGCTTACGAGGGGGTGGCAATCAGCCCCAGCATTTT
TRBV29-1	TRBD1	-	TRBJ1-1	CSAAPGQGIMNTEAFF	TGCAGCGCCGCTCCGGGACAGGGTATCATGAACACTGAAGCTTTCTTT
TRBV10-3	-	-	TRBJ2-6	CAIRDSYPSGANVLTF	TGTGCCATCAGGGACAGCTACCCATCTGGGGCCAACGTCCTGACTTTC
TRBV29-1	-	-	TRBJ2-5	CSVEALKFPQETQYF	TGCAGCGTTGAGGCACTAAAATTCCCTCAAGAGACCCAGTACTTC
TRBV2	-	-	TRBJ2-7	CASSSSRGGEQYF	TGTGCCAGCAGTTCCTCAAGGGGAGGAGAGCAGTACTTC
TRBV19	-	-	TRBJ2-3	CASKDYITDTQYF	TGTGCCAGCAAAGACTATATCACAGATACGCAGTATTTT
TRBV5-1	TRBD1	-	TRBJ1-6	CASSLGGQGRAPLHF	TGCGCCAGCAGCTTGGGGGGACAGGGCCGAGCACCCCTCCACTTT